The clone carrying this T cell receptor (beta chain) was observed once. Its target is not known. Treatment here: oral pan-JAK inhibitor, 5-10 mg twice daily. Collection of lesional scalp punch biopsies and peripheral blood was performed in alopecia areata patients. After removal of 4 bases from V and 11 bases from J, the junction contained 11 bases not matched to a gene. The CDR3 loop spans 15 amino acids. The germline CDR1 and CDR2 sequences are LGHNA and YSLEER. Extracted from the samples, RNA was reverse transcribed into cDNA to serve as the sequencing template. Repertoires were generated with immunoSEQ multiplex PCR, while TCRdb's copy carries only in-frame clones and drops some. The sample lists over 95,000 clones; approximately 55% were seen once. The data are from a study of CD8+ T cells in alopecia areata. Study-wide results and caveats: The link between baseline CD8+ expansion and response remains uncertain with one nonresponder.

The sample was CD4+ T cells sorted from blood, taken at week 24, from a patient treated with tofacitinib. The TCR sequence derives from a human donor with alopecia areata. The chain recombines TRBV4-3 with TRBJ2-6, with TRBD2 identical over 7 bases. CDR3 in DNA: TGCGCCAGCAGCCTTCAACCCGGGGGAGGGTACGTCCTGACTTTC. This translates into CASSLQPGGGYVLTF.